Listed below are T cell receptor beta chains from one sample, sequenced in a study of T cells after posttransplantation cyclophosphamide. Sequenced by immunoSEQ multiplex PCR; TCRdb stores in-frame clones only, minus some. Observed are roughly 25,000 clones, no singletons, with the top ten taking 1.5% to 2%. The sample in question was PBMCs, obtained after allogeneic stem cell transplant with posttransplant cyclophosphamide. These receptor sequences come from a male patient under 35 who received an allogeneic stem cell transplant from a related donor, was CMV-positive, and had no GVHD. The graft donor may account for some of the T cells. The conserved cysteine and the conserved F or W are not part of the CDR3 here.

TRBV19	10	TRBJ2-1	ASTGAGNEQF
TRBV5-1	15	TRBJ2-7	ASSPGLAGVALREQY
TRBV10-1	13	TRBJ2-2	ASRDSCGDTGELF
TRBV2	15	TRBJ2-7	ASSEAPQGDYSYEQY
TRBV29-1	13	TRBJ2-5	SVGLRDRGLETQY
TRBV29-1	9	TRBJ1-2	SARTDYGYT
TRBV7-9	11	TRBJ2-7	ASSLSGVYEQY
TRBV7-3	14	TRBJ2-2	ASRTRGGIITGELF
TRBV9	12	TRBJ2-5	ASSVDRGGETQY
TRBV7-9	10	TRBJ2-3	ASSTGPDTQY
TRBV7-6	12	TRBJ1-6	ASSFDSKNSPLH
TRBV4-2	15	TRBJ2-7	ASSQDFGWDSTYEQY
TRBV20-1	9	TRBJ2-5	SATGGETQY
TRBV7-9	12	TRBJ1-5	ASSQGGSNQPQH
TRBV4-3	15	TRBJ2-2	ASSQDLAGVWAGELF
TRBV2	11	TRBJ1-6	ASRGQQNSPLH
TRBV6-1	11	TRBJ2-7	ASSHGTPYEQY
TRBV28	12	TRBJ2-7	ASSRDRASYEQY
TRBV6-6	10	TRBJ1-2	ASSPGQYGYT
TRBV6-6	10	TRBJ1-1	ASTIKNTEAF
TRBV6-1	16	TRBJ2-1	ASSEVPEVGSAYNEQF
TRBV15	11	TRBJ2-2	ATSRDLSGELF
TRBV30	11	TRBJ2-7	AWSQGLPHEQY
TRBV9	13	TRBJ2-7	ASSVGSGVDYEQY
TRBV7-9	10	TRBJ2-1	ASSILRAEQF
TRBV11-1	14	TRBJ2-7	ASSPRLIALSYEQY
TRBV5-1	14	TRBJ2-5	ASSFRWDRGLETQY
TRBV9	13	TRBJ1-2	ASSVEGQGFYGYT
TRBV5-8	11	TRBJ2-5	ASSPGLVETQY
TRBV10-3	11	NA	AISEKIVYEQY
TRBV6-1	12	TRBJ2-7	ASSPGPGIYEQY
TRBV11-2	14	TRBJ2-7	ASSLVRDRVAYEQY
TRBV4-1	9	TRBJ2-1	ASSRDNEQF
TRBV19	13	TRBJ2-7	ASRTLAGGIYEQY
TRBV5-1	11	TRBJ2-1	ASSLVLAGEQF
TRBV19	13	TRBJ1-4	ASRRLGQGGEKLF
TRBV5-1	12	TRBJ1-4	ASSFDRPNEKLF
TRBV4-2	14	TRBJ1-4	ASSQGQGWANEKLF
TRBV5-1	13	TRBJ2-4	ASSLTSGGGNIQY
TRBV9	9	TRBJ2-7	ASSAGGEQY
TRBV28	10	TRBJ2-7	ASNTGIYEQY
TRBV28	13	TRBJ2-7	ASSLWVQEPYEQY
TRBV19	13	TRBJ1-5	ASRPQGYSNQPQH
TRBV27	12	TRBJ2-3	ASSLGGRIDTQY
TRBV30	10	TRBJ1-3	AWNPLGNTIY
TRBV27	14	TRBJ1-6	ASSNVQSSYNSPLH
TRBV7-6	13	TRBJ2-1	ASSLGREGYNEQF
TRBV5-6	11	TRBJ2-7	ASSPGQSYEQY
TRBV21-1	17	TRBJ2-6	ASSKDRVETFAGANVLT
TRBV2	11	TRBJ2-1	ASSETLAEEQF
TRBV19	11	TRBJ1-2	ANCGRPFYGYT
TRBV27	13	TRBJ1-2	ASSSLAGGDYGYT
TRBV11-2	11	TRBJ2-3	ATGQGAADTQY
TRBV4-1	14	TRBJ2-5	ASSQDGTGSGETQY